This T cell receptor (beta chain) comes out of a study of cytomegalovirus exposure and HLA in healthy donors. Study information: Samples from HLA-typed donors yielded about 80 million unique TCRs in an early data release.

Primers included in the PCR were 60 Vbeta and 13 Jbeta primers. Generated by immunoSEQ multiplex PCR, the TCRdb table keeps only in-frame clones and is missing some. The repertoire holds under 200,000 clones, with approximately 84% as singletons. Study findings and constraints: Cytomegalovirus-associated TCR beta chains were listed, numbering approximately 150. Highly shared sequence variants in one cluster were likely a sequencing artifact.

Trimming removed 3 bases at V and 2 bases at J, with 11 bases between. The CDR3 has 14 residues. Germline-derived CDR1 and CDR2 are MDHEN and SYDVKM. Notes on this clone: Its cognate antigen is unknown.

The sample consisted of PBMCs. The chain couples TRBV28 to TRBJ2-7; D perhaps matches TRBD1 (5 bases). The sequence derives from a boy aged 2-15 years in good health and CMV-seronegative. CDR3 protein: CASSLFKGPYEQYF. The CDR3 nucleotides read TGTGCCAGCAGTTTGTTTAAGGGGCCCTACGAGCAGTACTTC.